This T cell receptor beta chain emerged from a study of identical twins. Study findings and constraints: There was an excess of low generation probability in the out-of-frame alpha sequences that twins shared. With monozygotic twins, out-of-frame TCR alpha sharing exceeded what models estimated. Twins' excess sharing was less marked for out-of-frame beta sequences.

The CDR3 has 16 residues. Trimming removed 1 base from V and 0 bases from J, with 10 bases in between. Germline V gene data show CDR1 as SGHDN and CDR2 as FVKESK. TCRdb passed the 5' RACE reads through MiXCR, listing each CDR3 protein once. The profile shows 200,000 to 250,000 distinct CDR3 sequences, 7% to 8.5% of them singletons. Ten or more counts support this clonotype. The antigen remains unidentified. This same sample was also taken into another study, of yellow fever vaccine responses in identical twins. Turning to that study: Twin vaccine T cell responses reportedly seemed partly convergent, partly personalized.

The receptor was isolated from a woman between 18 and 29 years old in good health. V and J are TRBV14 and TRBJ1-3, with D uncertain. The sample taken for sequencing was CD8+ T cells sorted from blood. CDR3 residues: CASSQVAKSSGNTIYF. CDR3 nucleotide sequence: TGTGCCAGCAGCCAAGTGGCCAAGAGCTCTGGAAACACCATATATTTT.